The sequence of this TCR beta chain was determined in a study of shared clonotypes between healthy human individuals. Germline values: CDR1 SGHTA, CDR2 FQGNSA. Trimming took 1 base from V and 0 from J, leaving 10 bases between them. CDR3 size: 16 residues. Clones were read by immunoSEQ multiplex PCR, and TCRdb kept only the in-frame ones, dropping some. The sample gives about 1.5 million clones, roughly 97% of which show up once; about 1.2% is in the top ten. The receptor's source is a man aged 25 to 40 in good health. The sequenced sample was naive CD4+ T cells sorted from blood. Subset: CD45RA+ positively selected. This rearrangement joins TRBV7-2 to TRBJ1-3; D gene uncertain. The CDR3 region is CASSLGAANSGNTIYF. CDR3 DNA sequence: TGTGCCAGCAGCTTAGGAGCAGCAAACTCTGGAAACACCATATATTTT.